This T cell receptor (beta chain) was profiled in a study of shared clonotypes between healthy human individuals. The ends were cut back, 4 bases at V and 2 bases at J, with 15 bases in the middle. The CDR3 sequence is 14 residues long. Germline loops: CDR1 SQVTM, CDR2 ANQGSEA. This table comes from immunoSEQ multiplex PCR, and its TCRdb copy is limited to in-frame clones, with some not included. The sample lists around 1,000,000 clones; about 72% were seen once. The clonotype originates from a young man in good health. Some clones in this sample may be carry-over from other donors' samples. The sample taken for sequencing was memory CD4+ T cells from PBMCs. Subset given: CD45RA-negative fraction. The rearrangement joins TRBV29-1 to TRBJ2-7, with D perhaps matching TRBD1 (6 bases). The CDR3 here is CSVVSDSHPYEQYF. CDR3 DNA sequence: TGCAGCGTTGTCTCGGACAGCCATCCCTACGAGCAGTACTTC.